A selection of T cell receptor beta chains follows, all from one sample in a study of cytomegalovirus exposure and HLA in healthy donors. Method: immunoSEQ multiplex PCR; TCRdb's copy keeps in-frame clones and lacks some. The sample lists around 64,000 clones, 75% to 90% occurring once. The sequenced sample consisted of PBMCs. These receptors were taken from a woman in her thirties in good health and CMV-seronegative. CDR3s include the opening cysteine and the closing phenylalanine or tryptophan. The D gene is left open where the match is weak. The size of a clone is reported for some rows only, either as once, few or many, or as a class for expanded clones.

>NA|TRBV30|NA|TRBJ1-2
TGTGCCTGGAGTGTTTGGCGAGGGGGCTACACCTTC
CAWSVWRGGYTF
>NA|TRBV19|NA|TRBJ2-1
TGTGCCAGTAGTCCCCGTGGTAGCGGTTTCTACAATGAGCAGTTCTTC
CASSPRGSGFYNEQFF
>NA|TRBV5-4|TRBD2|TRBJ2-3
TGTGCCAGCAGCTTGAGACTAGCGGGAGACACAGATACGCAGTATTTT
CASSLRLAGDTDTQYF
>NA|TRBV6-1|TRBD2|TRBJ2-3
TGTGCCAGCAGTGATCCGACTAGCGGGAGGGTACCGGATACGCAGTATTTT
CASSDPTSGRVPDTQYF
>NA|TRBV18|TRBD1|TRBJ2-7
TGTGCCAGCTCACCTACGACAGGGGGCGAGCAGTACTTC
CASSPTTGGEQYF
>NA|TRBV28|NA|TRBJ2-7
TGTGCCAGCAGTGGACAGTTTTACGAGCAGTACTTC
CASSGQFYEQYF
>NA|TRBV28|TRBD2|TRBJ2-1
TGTGCCAGCAGTTTCCGAAGCGGGAGGGCCGTTTCCCGATCCTACAATGAGCAGTTCTTC
CASSFRSGRAVSRSYNEQFF
>NA|TRBV6-1|NA|TRBJ2-7
TGTGCCAGCAGTCGGGAGGGGGCTTCCTACGAGCAGTACTTC
CASSREGASYEQYF
>NA|TRBV7-9|TRBD1|TRBJ2-7
TGTGCCAGCAGATCGACAGGGTCGGGCGAGCAGTACTTC
CASRSTGSGEQYF
>NA|TRBV7-6|NA|TRBJ2-7
TGTGCCAGCAGCTTAGGTCAGCGACGAGAGCAGTACTTC
CASSLGQRREQYF
>NA|TRBV19|TRBD1|TRBJ2-7
TGTGCCAGTAGCCCAGACAGGGGGGGGCTCGAGCAGTACTTC
CASSPDRGGLEQYF
>NA|TRBV18|TRBD1|TRBJ1-5
TGTGCCAGCTCATGGGCCGGGACAGGGGGTTCTTCGCGAAGTCAGCCCCAGCATTTT
CASSWAGTGGSSRSQPQHF
>once|TRBV25-1|NA|TRBJ2-1
TGTGCCAGCAGTGGGCGGTTTAAAGACAATGAGCAGTTCTTC
CASSGRFKDNEQFF
>NA|TRBV7-3|TRBD1|TRBJ2-6
TGTGCCAGCGGGACAGGGGCTGGGGCCAACGTCCTGACTTTC
CASGTGAGANVLTF
>NA|TRBV6-1|TRBD1|TRBJ1-2
TGTGCCAGCAGTGAAAGGACAGGTCCTAACTATGGCTACACCTTC
CASSERTGPNYGYTF
>NA|TRBV6-5|TRBD2|TRBJ2-5
TGTGCCAGCAGTAGGGCGGGAGCCCTCAAAGAGACCCAGTACTTC
CASSRAGALKETQYF
>NA|TRBV6-4|NA|TRBJ2-2
TGTGCCAGCAGTGATGACAGTTCTAACACCGGGGAGCTGTTTTTT
CASSDDSSNTGELFF
>NA|TRBV10-3|TRBD1|TRBJ2-7
TGTGCCATCAGTGGGACAGGGTTATACGAGCAGTACTTC
CAISGTGLYEQYF
>NA|TRBV29-1|TRBD2|TRBJ2-3
TGCAGCGTGGACCGTAGCGGGAGGGCCGCAGATACGCAGTATTTT
CSVDRSGRAADTQYF
>once|TRBV11-3|TRBD2|TRBJ2-3
TGTGCCAGCAGCTTATTGGGGACTAGAGAAGATACGCAGTATTTT
CASSLLGTREDTQYF
>NA|TRBV12-5|TRBD2|TRBJ2-7
TGTGCTAGTGGTTTGGTACGCGGGAACCTAGCGGGAGGGCCCAGCTCCTACGAGCAGTACTTC
CASGLVRGNLAGGPSSYEQYF
>NA|TRBV4-1|TRBD2|TRBJ2-7
TGCGCCAGCAGCCACGATCCTAGCGGGAGGGCCTACGAGCAGTACTTC
CASSHDPSGRAYEQYF
>once|TRBV2|TRBD1|TRBJ2-2
TGTGCCAGCACGTACTGGCAGGGGACAGGGAACACCGGGGAGCTGTTTTTT
CASTYWQGTGNTGELFF
>NA|TRBV7-9|NA|TRBJ1-2
TGTGCCAGCAGCTTAGCGTTGGCAGGGGACATTGGCTACACCTTC
CASSLALAGDIGYTF
>few|TRBV19|TRBD1|TRBJ1-4
TGTGCCAGTAGTCAGGGGACAGGGTCCGGAAAACTGTTTTTT
CASSQGTGSGKLFF
>NA|TRBV19|TRBD1|TRBJ1-5
TGTGCCAGTAGCCCCGGGACAGGGAGCAATCAGCCCCAGCATTTT
CASSPGTGSNQPQHF
>NA|TRBV6-1|TRBD1|TRBJ2-2
TGTGCCATCTCGACCGGGACAGGGAACACCGGGGAGCTGTTTTTT
CAISTGTGNTGELFF
>NA|TRBV7-8|TRBD1|TRBJ2-7
TGTGCCAGCAGCGACGGACAGGGTCAGTACTTC
CASSDGQGQYF
>NA|TRBV9|NA|TRBJ2-7
TGTGCCAGCAGCGAAGGCATTACGGGGGACTCCTACGAGCAGTACTTC
CASSEGITGDSYEQYF
>NA|TRBV18|NA|TRBJ2-5
TGTGCCAGCTCACCAGGACAGCAAGAGACCCAGTACTTC
CASSPGQQETQYF
>NA|TRBV5-4|TRBD2|TRBJ2-7
TGTGCCAGCAGCTTGGCCGGGAGGGTCTACGAGCAGTACTTC
CASSLAGRVYEQYF
>NA|TRBV7-2|NA|TRBJ2-2
TGTGCCAGCAGCAGCCGGGACTCGAACACCGGGGAGCTGTTTTTT
CASSSRDSNTGELFF
>NA|TRBV7-2|TRBD1|TRBJ2-1
TGTGCCAGCAGCACTGGGACAGGGGTTGGTGAGCAGTTCTTC
CASSTGTGVGEQFF
>NA|TRBV6-5|NA|TRBJ2-1
TGTGCCAGCGGAGGGGCCAATGAGCAGTTCTTC
CASGGANEQFF
>few|TRBV6-1|NA|TRBJ2-3
TGTGCCAGCAGTCGAAGCGCACCGGGCACAGATACGCAGTATTTT
CASSRSAPGTDTQYF
>NA|TRBV9|TRBD1|TRBJ1-2
TGTGCCAGCTCCTACGGGGACAGAGCGAACTATGGCTACACCTTC
CASSYGDRANYGYTF
>NA|TRBV7-9|TRBD1|TRBJ2-7
TGTGCCAGCAGCGGGCAACAGGGGAACTCCTACGAGCAGTACTTC
CASSGQQGNSYEQYF
>once|TRBV6-1|TRBD2|TRBJ2-7
TGTGCCAGCAGCGGAGGGACTAGCCCAGGCGAGCAGTACTTC
CASSGGTSPGEQYF
>NA|TRBV9|TRBD1|TRBJ2-7
TGTGCCAGCAGCGTAGGAGGGACAGCTATCTACGAGCAGTACTTC
CASSVGGTAIYEQYF
>NA|TRBV6-1|NA|TRBJ1-3
TGTGCCAGCAGTGTAACAGGCCTCTCTGGAAACACCATATATTTT
CASSVTGLSGNTIYF
>NA|TRBV19|TRBD1|TRBJ2-5
TGTGCCAGTAGTATAGATCACACAGGGGGTGGAGAGACCCAGTACTTC
CASSIDHTGGGETQYF